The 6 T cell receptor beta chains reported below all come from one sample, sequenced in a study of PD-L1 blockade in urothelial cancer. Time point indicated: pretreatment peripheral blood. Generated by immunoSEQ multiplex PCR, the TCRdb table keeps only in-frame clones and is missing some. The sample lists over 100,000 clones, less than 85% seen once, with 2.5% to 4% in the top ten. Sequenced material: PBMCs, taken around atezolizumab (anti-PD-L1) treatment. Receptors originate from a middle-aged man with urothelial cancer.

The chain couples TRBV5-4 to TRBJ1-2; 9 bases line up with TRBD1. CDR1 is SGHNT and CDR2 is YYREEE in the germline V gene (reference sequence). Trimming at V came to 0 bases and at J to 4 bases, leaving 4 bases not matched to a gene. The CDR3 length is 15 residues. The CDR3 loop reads CASSLEWDRVYGYTF. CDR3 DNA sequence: TGTGCCAGCAGCTTGGAATGGGACAGGGTCTATGGCTACACCTTC.

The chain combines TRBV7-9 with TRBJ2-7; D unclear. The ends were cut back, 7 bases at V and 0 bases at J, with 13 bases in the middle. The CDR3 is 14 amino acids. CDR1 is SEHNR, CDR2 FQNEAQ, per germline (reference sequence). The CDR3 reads CASTPDSSSYEQYF. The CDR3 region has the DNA TGTGCCAGCACACCGGATTCTAGCTCCTACGAGCAGTACTTC.

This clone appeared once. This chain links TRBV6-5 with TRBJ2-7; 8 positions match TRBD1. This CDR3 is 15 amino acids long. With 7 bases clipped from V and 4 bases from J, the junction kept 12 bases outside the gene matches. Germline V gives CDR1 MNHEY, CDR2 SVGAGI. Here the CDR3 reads CASNSLSGGAYEQYF. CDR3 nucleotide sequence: TGTGCCAGCAATTCTTTATCAGGGGGCGCATACGAGCAGTACTTC.

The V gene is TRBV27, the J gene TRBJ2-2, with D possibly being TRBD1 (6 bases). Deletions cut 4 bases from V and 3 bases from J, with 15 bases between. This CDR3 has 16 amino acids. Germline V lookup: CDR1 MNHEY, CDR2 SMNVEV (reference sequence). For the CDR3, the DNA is TGTGCCAGCAGTTCCCAACCGGGACACTACACCGGGGAGCTGTTTTTT. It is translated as CASSSQPGHYTGELFF.

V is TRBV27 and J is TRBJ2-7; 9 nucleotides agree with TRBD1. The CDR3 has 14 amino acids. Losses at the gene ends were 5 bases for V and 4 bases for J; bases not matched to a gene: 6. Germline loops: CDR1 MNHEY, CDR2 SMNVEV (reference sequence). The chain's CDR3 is CASSGTGKLYEQYF. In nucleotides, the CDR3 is TGTGCCAGCAGTGGGACAGGGAAGTTGTACGAGCAGTACTTC.

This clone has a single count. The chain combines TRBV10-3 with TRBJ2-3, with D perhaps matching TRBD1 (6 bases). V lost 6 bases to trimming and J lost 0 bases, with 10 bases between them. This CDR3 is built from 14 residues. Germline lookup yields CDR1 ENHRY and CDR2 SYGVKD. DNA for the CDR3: TGTGCCATCAGACAGGGCAAGAGCACAGATACGCAGTATTTT. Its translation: CAIRQGKSTDTQYF.